This T cell receptor beta chain was sequenced for a study of immune cell composition in non-small cell lung cancer. The assay was immunoSEQ multiplex PCR, and TCRdb's table has in-frame clones only and misses some. Here the sample spans about 7,600 clones, approximately 78% being singletons. Germline V CDR1 and CDR2: SEHNR, FQNEAQ (reference sequence). The CDR3 is 17 amino acids. The V and J ends lost 5 bases and 0 bases respectively, with 18 bases between them. This receptor was taken from a human donor with non-small cell lung cancer. Sequenced material: lung tumor tissue. The genes are TRBV7-9 and TRBJ2-3; possible D gene TRBD2, 5 bases. The CDR3 reads CASSPPIGGTSTDTQYF. The DNA for the CDR3 is TGTGCCAGCAGCCCCCCGATAGGAGGTACTAGCACAGATACGCAGTATTTT.